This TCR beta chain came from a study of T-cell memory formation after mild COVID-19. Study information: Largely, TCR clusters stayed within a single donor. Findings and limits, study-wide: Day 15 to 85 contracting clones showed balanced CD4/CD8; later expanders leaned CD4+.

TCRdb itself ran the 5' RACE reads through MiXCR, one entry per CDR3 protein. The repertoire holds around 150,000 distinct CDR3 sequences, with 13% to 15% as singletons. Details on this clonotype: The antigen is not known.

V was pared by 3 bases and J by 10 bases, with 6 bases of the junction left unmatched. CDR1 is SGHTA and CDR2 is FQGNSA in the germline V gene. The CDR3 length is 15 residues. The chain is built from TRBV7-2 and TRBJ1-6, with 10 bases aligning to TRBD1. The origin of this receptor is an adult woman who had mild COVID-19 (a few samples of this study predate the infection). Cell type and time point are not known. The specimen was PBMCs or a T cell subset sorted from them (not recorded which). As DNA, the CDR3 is TGTGCCAGCAGCTTCCGACAGGGGGCTGGGTCACCCCTCCACTTT. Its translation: CASSFRQGAGSPLHF. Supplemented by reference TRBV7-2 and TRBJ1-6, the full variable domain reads GAGVSQSPSNKVTEKGKDVELRCDPISGHTALYWYRQSLGQGLEFLIYFQGNSAPDKSGLPSDRFSAERTGGSVSTLTIQRTQQEDSAVYLCASSFRQGAGSPLHFGNGTRLTVT.